The 20 T cell receptor beta chains listed next were all sequenced from one sample in a study of shared clonotypes between healthy human individuals (dated by TCRdb to between 2020 and 2021). Preparation of the library involved the immunoSEQ multiplex PCR assay. The table was pulled from immuneACCESS by TCRdb, which kept in-frame rearrangements only. Such tables lose some clones; where checked, under half of the loss comes from unresolved V genes, and the rest has no known cause. This sample holds around 2.5 million clones; approximately 94% were observed only once. The top ten constitute around 0.37% of the sample. The sequenced material came from naive CD4+ T cells from PBMCs. The cell subset or site label, as the study defines it: CD45RA+ positively selected. The receptor set was obtained from a man between 18 and 29 years old in good health. Some clones in this sample may be carry-over from other donors' samples.

The chain uses TRBV7-8 and TRBJ2-2, with D perhaps TRBD1 (6 bases). Germline V gives CDR1 SGHVS, CDR2 FQNEAQ. The CDR3 length is 15 residues. Between the trimmed V and J ends, which lost 6 bases and 4 bases, there was a span of 15 bases. CDR3 coding DNA: TGTGCCAGCAGTATGGTCGTCAGGGGCACCGGGGAGCTGTTTTTT. Amino acids: CASSMVVRGTGELFF.

This clone was detected once. The chain joins TRBV28 to TRBJ2-1; the D call may be TRBD1 or TRBD2 (7 bases each). The ends were cut back, 5 bases at V and 2 bases at J, with 13 bases in the middle. This CDR3 has 15 amino acids. Germline values: CDR1 MDHEN, CDR2 SYDVKM. The chain's CDR3 is CASSPAGQTYNEQFF. DNA of the CDR3: TGTGCCAGCAGTCCAGCGGGACAGACCTACAATGAGCAGTTCTTC.

This sequence joins TRBV28 and TRBJ1-5; 9 nucleotides agree with TRBD1. CDR1 and CDR2 (germline): MDHEN, SYDVKM. CDR3 size: 15 residues. Trimming removed 6 bases from V and 9 bases from J; junction bases left unmatched: 12. CDR3 amino acids: CASSLPGQGSLPQHF. The CDR3 DNA is TGTGCCAGCAGCCTCCCGGGACAGGGTAGTCTGCCCCAGCATTTT.

CDR3 sequence (DNA): TGTGCCAGCAGTTCAGACAGCTACACTGAAGCTTTCTTT. Amino acid sequence: CASSSDSYTEAFF. The J gene is TRBJ1-1, the V gene TRBV6-1; TRBD1 is a possible D gene (5 bases). The length of the CDR3 is 13 residues. Trimming cost V 5 bases and J 3 bases, with 10 bases left between them. Germline CDR1 MNHNS, CDR2 SASEGT.

The chain is built from TRBV5-1 and TRBJ1-4, with no clear D. Trimming took 4 bases from V and 6 from J, leaving 22 bases between them. This CDR3 region has 17 residues. Germline V gene sequence: CDR1 SGHRS, CDR2 YFSETQ. CDR3 residues: CASSAMGSLVRDEKLFF. The DNA for the CDR3 is TGCGCCAGCAGCGCCATGGGTAGTCTCGTACGTGATGAAAAACTGTTTTTT.

V gene TRBV4-3 combines with J gene TRBJ2-4; the match to TRBD1 covers 7 bases. Germline V gene sequence: CDR1 LGHNA, CDR2 YSLEER. The J segment lost 1 base and the V segment lost 2 bases, leaving 5 bases of the junction unmatched. This CDR3 has 16 amino acids. The CDR3 loop reads CASSQLNRGAKNIQYF. DNA of the CDR3: TGCGCCAGCAGCCAATTAAACAGGGGTGCCAAAAACATTCAGTACTTC.

The chain is built from TRBV4-2 and TRBJ1-3; D unclear. The germline V gene has CDR1 LGHNA and CDR2 YNFKEQ. The CDR3 is 17 residues long. The V and J ends lost 0 bases and 4 bases respectively, with 16 bases between them. CDR3 bases: TGTGCCAGCAGCCAAGAGAATCGGCGGCCGGCAGGAAACACCATATATTTT. It is translated as CASSQENRRPAGNTIYF.

This clone was seen a few times. The genes are TRBV28 and TRBJ1-5, with 9 bases identical to TRBD1. Germline V gene sequence: CDR1 MDHEN, CDR2 SYDVKM. The CDR3 extends over 14 amino acids. Unmatched junction bases numbered 4, after V lost 4 bases and J lost 6 bases. CDR3 loop: CASSSGTGTQPQHF. In DNA, the CDR3 is TGTGCCAGCAGTTCAGGGACAGGGACTCAGCCCCAGCATTTT.

The chain links TRBV25-1 to TRBJ2-1, with 8 bases that match TRBD2. With V trimmed by 4 bases and J by 7 bases, 12 bases remained unmatched. This CDR3 has 16 residues. Germline CDR1 and CDR2: MGHDK and SYGVNS. The CDR3 DNA reads as TGTGCCAGCAGTGGATACGGCCGGGAGGGGTCGAATGAGCAGTTCTTC. This translates into CASSGYGREGSNEQFF.

This clone occurred a few times. The V and J genes are TRBV30 and TRBJ1-1; 9 bases align to TRBD1. Germline trimming cut 3 bases from V and 6 bases from J; bases unmatched to any gene: 2. Per the germline V gene, CDR1 is GTSNPN and CDR2 is SVGIG (reference sequence). The CDR3 sequence is 12 residues long. CDR3 nucleotides: TGTGCCTGGAGCACAGGGGGCCCTGAAGCTTTCTTT. It specifies CAWSTGGPEAFF.

On this clone: Other DNA sequences in the same sample also yield this CDR3. V usage is TRBV7-2 and J usage is TRBJ1-5; possibly TRBD1 for D (5 bases). CDR1 is SGHTA, CDR2 FQGNSA, per germline. The CDR3 runs 15 residues. V was clipped by 0 bases and J by 2 bases, with 8 bases between them. In nucleotides, the CDR3 is TGTGCCAGCAGCTTAGCGGGGGTTGGCAATCAGCCCCAGCATTTT. Translation: CASSLAGVGNQPQHF.

The chain is built from TRBV7-3 and TRBJ2-2, with TRBD1 identical over 10 bases. This CDR3 is built from 16 residues. CDR1 and CDR2 from the germline V gene are SGHTA and FQGTGA. V trimming: 5 bases; J trimming: 4 bases; junction bases outside the gene matches: 7. CDR3 sequence reads: CASSLTRDRGTGELFF. CDR3 DNA sequence: TGTGCCAGCAGCCTCACGAGGGACAGGGGCACCGGGGAGCTGTTTTTT.

CDR3: CASIGREGNSPLHF. The CDR3 DNA sequence: TGTGCCAGCATTGGCAGGGAGGGGAATTCACCCCTCCACTTT. V gene TRBV6-5 combines with J gene TRBJ1-6; TRBD1 is a possible D gene (5 bases). Germline V gene lookup returns CDR1 MNHEY and CDR2 SVGAGI. The CDR3 is made up of 14 amino acids. V lost 7 bases and J lost 7, with 14 bases in between.

The rearrangement links TRBV5-6 to TRBJ2-2, with D perhaps TRBD2 (5 bases). The CDR3 is made up of 13 amino acids. V lost 0 bases and J 6 bases, leaving 6 bases between the germline ends. Germline CDR1 and CDR2: SGHDT and YYEEEE. The CDR3 DNA reads TGTGCCAGCAGCTTGGAACTAGCCGGGGAGCTGTTTTTT. This codes for CASSLELAGELFF.

This clone has just one count. CDR3 sequence reads: CASANLRGSREKLFF. DNA of the CDR3: TGTGCCAGCGCAAATCTACGGGGGTCACGTGAAAAACTGTTTTTT. The V and J genes are TRBV28 and TRBJ1-4; TRBD1 is a possible D gene (5 bases). The V and J ends lost 8 bases and 7 bases respectively, with 20 bases between them. From germline, CDR1 is MDHEN and CDR2 SYDVKM. The CDR3 extends over 15 amino acids.

This chain joins TRBV6-9 and TRBJ1-3; TRBD1 matches at 11 bases. The CDR3 covers 16 residues. The V gene's germline CDR1 is MNHGY and CDR2 SVAAGI. V trimming: 5 bases; J trimming: 4 bases; junction bases outside the gene matches: 7. CDR3 sequence: CASSLGQGASGNTIYF. The DNA for the CDR3 is TGTGCCAGCAGTCTTGGACAGGGGGCGTCAGGAAACACCATATATTTT.

V is TRBV14 and J is TRBJ2-7, with D possibly being TRBD2 (6 bases). This CDR3 has 19 amino acids. Germline CDR1 is SGHDN and CDR2 is FVKESK. V was cut by 0 bases and J by 3 bases, with 24 bases left in between. The CDR3 DNA is TGTGCCAGCAGCCAAGATCGGGGAATTTGGGGGACTCCTAGCTACGAGCAGTACTTC. Its translation: CASSQDRGIWGTPSYEQYF.

A single count supports this clone. This chain joins TRBV7-2 and TRBJ2-1; TRBD2 matches 7 bases. Germline CDR1 SGHTA, CDR2 FQGNSA. The CDR3 totals 13 residues. V was pared by 2 bases and J by 13 bases, with 8 bases of the junction left unmatched. Here the CDR3 DNA reads TGTGCCAGCAGCTTAAACCGGGAGGTCGCTCAGTTCTTC. Protein sequence: CASSLNREVAQFF. Complete variable domain (other parts from reference TRBV7-2 and TRBJ2-1): GAGVSQSPSNKVTEKGKDVELRCDPISGHTALYWYRQSLGQGLEFLIYFQGNSAPDKSGLPSDRFSAERTGGSVSTLTIQRTQQEDSAVYLCASSLNREVAQFFGPGTRLTVL.

This chain links TRBV6-1 with TRBJ2-7; no reliable D call. V lost 4 bases, J lost 3 bases, and 7 bases lay in between. Germline lookup yields CDR1 MNHNS and CDR2 SASEGT. This CDR3 has 12 residues. The CDR3 protein is CASSVDLYEQYF. CDR3 in DNA: TGTGCCAGCAGTGTAGACCTCTACGAGCAGTACTTC.

The rearrangement joins TRBV6-1 to TRBJ1-2; TRBD1 matches at 7 bases. The CDR3 loop spans 15 amino acids. Unmatched junction bases numbered 7, after V lost 2 bases and J lost 4 bases. Germline V CDR1 and CDR2: MNHNS, SASEGT. The CDR3 bases are TGTGCCAGCAGTGAACCCAGACAGGGCGGCTATGGCTACACCTTC. Translation gives CASSEPRQGGYGYTF.